Shown below are 30 T cell receptor beta chains from a single sample sequenced in a study of Tregs in tolerant kidney transplant recipients (dated by TCRdb to the late 2010s). Libraries came from the immunoSEQ multiplex PCR assay. TCRdb's version of the immuneACCESS table is confined to in-frame rearrangements and falls short of the full clone set. An unresolved V gene accounts for under half of the shortfall where checked; the remainder is of unknown origin. The sample has more than 95,000 clones on record, approximately 90% of them singletons. The ten largest make up nearly 0.6% of the sample. Sequences were obtained from CD4+ T cells from blood. The source is a human donor in good health.

In this sample, this clone turned up once. The gene calls are TRBV6-6 and TRBJ1-6; D gene unclear. The CDR3 is 14 amino acids. CDR1 and CDR2 (germline): MNHNY, SVGAGI (reference sequence). V was cut by 6 bases and J by 5 bases, with 11 bases left in between. The CDR3 spells CASRESVDNSPLHF. CDR3 DNA sequence: TGTGCCAGCAGGGAATCGGTTGATAATTCACCCCTCCACTTT.

The chain combines TRBV11-2 with TRBJ2-2, with 10 bases aligning to TRBD1. With 7 bases clipped from V and 5 bases from J, the junction kept 10 bases outside the gene matches. The CDR3 spans 16 residues. CDR1 and CDR2 (germline): SGHAT, FQNNGV. For the CDR3, the DNA is TGTGCCAGCACCCACTGGGCGGGACAGGGGACCGGGGAGCTGTTTTTT. It translates to CASTHWAGQGTGELFF.

The V and J genes are TRBV2 and TRBJ2-7; 8 positions match TRBD1. V lost 7 bases, J lost 4 bases, and 6 bases stayed unmatched. Germline-derived CDR1 and CDR2 are SNHLY and FYNNEI. The CDR3 consists of 13 residues. The CDR3: CASTGTGGYEQYF. DNA of the CDR3: TGTGCCAGCACAGGGACAGGAGGGTACGAGCAGTACTTC.

This clone was seen just once. V gene TRBV7-2 combines with J gene TRBJ2-7; 11 bases map to TRBD2. The germline V gene encodes CDR1 SGHTA and CDR2 FQGNSA. With V trimmed by 5 bases and J by 8 bases, 14 bases remained unmatched. This CDR3 spans 16 amino acids. The CDR3 bases are TGTGCCAGCAGCAGAAGAGGGACTAGCGGATCTGGAAAGCAGTACTTC. Amino acid sequence: CASSRRGTSGSGKQYF.

This clone was recorded once. The chain uses TRBV7-8 and TRBJ2-7; 8 nucleotides line up with TRBD1. This CDR3 is 14 amino acids long. CDR1 and CDR2 (germline): SGHVS, FQNEAQ. The ends lost 7 bases at V and 5 bases at J; junction bases unmatched: 10. The CDR3 reads CASTPGAGGNEQYF. CDR3 bases: TGTGCCAGCACCCCGGGGGCAGGGGGCAACGAGCAGTACTTC. The variable domain in full, with the rest retrieved from reference TRBV7-8 and TRBJ2-7, is GAGVSQSPRYKVAKRGQDVALRCDPISGHVSLFWYQQALGQGPEFLTYFQNEAQLDKSGLPSDRFFAERPEGSVSTLKIQRTQQEDSAVYLCASTPGAGGNEQYFGPGTRLTVT.

This clone was seen once. The chain links TRBV5-1 to TRBJ2-5; 12 bases fit TRBD2. With 0 bases clipped from V and 1 base from J, the junction kept 4 bases outside the gene matches. The germline gives CDR1 SGHRS, CDR2 YFSETQ. This CDR3 region has 17 residues. CDR3 protein: CASSLGLAGALQETQYF. The CDR3, as DNA: TGCGCCAGCAGCTTGGGACTAGCGGGGGCACTCCAAGAGACCCAGTACTTC.

This chain joins TRBV5-8 and TRBJ2-7; 8 nucleotides match TRBD1. V gave up 4 bases and J gave up 6 bases; unmatched junction bases: 3. This CDR3 has 12 amino acids. In germline, CDR1 is SGHTS, CDR2 YDEGEE. The CDR3: CASSRRGLEQYF. CDR3 nucleotides: TGTGCCAGCAGCCGCAGGGGGCTCGAGCAGTACTTC.

The CDR3 DNA follows: TGCGCCAGCAGCCCAACAGGGCCAGACTACGAGCAGTACTTC. Protein: CASSPTGPDYEQYF. The V and J genes are TRBV5-1 and TRBJ2-7, with D perhaps matching TRBD1 (6 bases). The CDR3 consists of 14 residues. Trimming pared 4 bases from V and 3 bases from J, leaving 14 bases between. From germline, CDR1 is SGHRS and CDR2 YFSETQ.

The CDR3 DNA reads as TGTGCCAGCAGCCAAACCAGGGGGGGAAGCAATCAGCCCCAGCATTTT. Residues: CASSQTRGGSNQPQHF. The V and J genes are TRBV13 and TRBJ1-5, with 7 bases identical to TRBD1. Germline V lookup: CDR1 PRHDT, CDR2 FYEKMQ (reference sequence). This CDR3 contains 16 residues. The ends lost 5 bases at V and 1 base at J; junction bases unmatched: 8.

The rearrangement joins TRBV18 to TRBJ1-3; D is ambiguous. This CDR3 has 16 amino acids. Looked up from germline, CDR1 is KGHSH and CDR2 is LQKENI. The germline V and J ends were trimmed by 4 bases and 0 bases, with 13 bases remaining between them. The CDR3 DNA sequence: TGTGCCAGCTCACAGGGCAGACCAAACTCTGGAAACACCATATATTTT. Its translation is CASSQGRPNSGNTIYF.

The V gene is TRBV5-6, the J gene TRBJ2-3; possibly TRBD1 or TRBD2 for D (5 bases each). This CDR3 contains 13 residues. V was shortened by 3 bases and J by 7 bases, with 12 bases between the two germline ends. Germline CDR1 reads SGHDT; CDR2 reads YYEEEE. The CDR3 spells CASSSGTINTQYF. CDR3 DNA sequence: TGTGCCAGCAGCTCCGGGACCATCAATACGCAGTATTTT.

The chain combines TRBV19 with TRBJ2-1; D is uncertain. CDR3 length equals 15 residues. V was shortened by 1 base and J by 0 bases, with 7 bases between the two germline ends. Germline V CDR1 and CDR2: LNHDA, SQIVND (reference sequence). Written as DNA, the CDR3 is TGTGCCAGTAGTATAGTAACAGCCTCCTACAATGAGCAGTTCTTC. It yields the protein CASSIVTASYNEQFF.

This rearrangement joins TRBV5-1 to TRBJ2-5; TRBD2 agrees at 8 bases. The DNA end is more similar to TRBJ2-7, so the J call may be wrong. The CDR3 is 17 amino acids. Germline CDR1 and CDR2: SGHRS and YFSETQ. CDR3 amino acids: CASSPGVAGPSLDEQYF. In nucleotides, the CDR3 is TGCGCCAGCAGTCCTGGGGTAGCGGGGCCCTCTCTGGACGAGCAGTACTTC.

The rearrangement joins TRBV5-4 to TRBJ2-7; 10 bases align to TRBD2. The CDR3 runs to 16 residues. Trimming took 0 bases from V and 7 from J; bases not matched to a gene: 10. The V gene's germline CDR1 is SGHNT and CDR2 YYREEE (reference sequence). CDR3 protein: CASSLGVKTSGQEQYF. DNA for the CDR3: TGTGCCAGCAGCTTGGGGGTGAAGACTAGCGGGCAAGAGCAGTACTTC. Supplemented by reference TRBV5-4 and TRBJ2-7, the full variable domain reads ETGVTQSPTHLIKTRGQQVTLRCSSQSGHNTVSWYQQALGQGPQFIFQYYREEENGRGNFPPRFSGLQFPNYSSELNVNALELDDSALYLCASSLGVKTSGQEQYFGPGTRLTVT.

V gene TRBV6-5 combines with J gene TRBJ1-5; the D is unclear. Per the germline V gene, CDR1 is MNHEY and CDR2 is SVGAGI. The CDR3 contains 13 residues. Trimming stripped 4 bases from V and 1 base from J, with 5 bases between. The CDR3 bases are TGTGCCAGCAGTTTGGACAGCAATCAGCCCCAGCATTTT. Amino acid sequence: CASSLDSNQPQHF.

The chain has TRBV19 and TRBJ2-2; 8 nucleotides agree with TRBD1. Germline loops: CDR1 LNHDA, CDR2 SQIVND (reference sequence). This CDR3 region has 15 residues. The V gene end was trimmed by 4 bases and the J gene end by 5 bases; junction bases not matched to a gene: 6. The CDR3 loop reads CASSSQGAGTGELFF. CDR3 nucleotide sequence: TGTGCCAGTAGTAGTCAGGGGGCCGGGACCGGGGAGCTGTTTTTT.

This clone was seen once. In DNA, the CDR3 is TGTGCCAGCAGCAAGAAAAACCCCTTTACAGGATCCACCTACAATGAGCAGTTCTTC. It yields the protein CASSKKNPFTGSTYNEQFF. This chain joins TRBV5-8 and TRBJ2-1; D may be TRBD1 (5 bases). Germline V gene sequence: CDR1 SGHTS, CDR2 YDEGEE. Deletions cut 4 bases from V and 2 bases from J, with 25 bases between. The CDR3 has 19 amino acids.

The J gene is TRBJ2-1, the V gene TRBV5-4, with 9 positions matching TRBD1. J lost 7 bases, V lost 4 bases, and 9 bases had no gene match. The CDR3 extends over 15 amino acids. The germline CDR1 and CDR2 sequences are SGHNT and YYREEE (reference sequence). CDR3 loop: CASSPNRGRSNEQFF. For the CDR3, the DNA is TGTGCCAGCAGCCCGAACAGGGGGCGGTCAAATGAGCAGTTCTTC.

The chain couples TRBV6-5 to TRBJ2-3, with TRBD2 matching 10 bases. With V trimmed by 6 bases and J by 6 bases, 6 bases remained unmatched. The V gene's germline CDR1 is MNHEY and CDR2 SVGAGI. The CDR3 runs 14 residues. The CDR3 is CASSLAGVRDTQYF. The CDR3 nucleotides are TGTGCCAGCAGCCTAGCGGGAGTAAGGGATACGCAGTATTTT.

Worth noting for this clone: One junction end disagrees with the germline gene, perhaps due to a read error. This chain joins TRBV19 and TRBJ1-2, with 7 nucleotides matching TRBD1. From germline, CDR1 is LNHDA and CDR2 SQIVND (reference sequence). This CDR3 has 16 amino acids. The CDR3 here is CASSPLPRQGNYGYTF. The CDR3, as DNA: TGTGCCAGTAGTCCGTTGCCCCGACAGGGCAACTACGGCTACACCTTC.

The rearrangement joins TRBV4-1 to TRBJ2-7; 11 bases line up with TRBD1. CDR1 MGHRA and CDR2 YSYEKL come from the germline V gene. With 2 bases clipped from V and 0 bases from J, the junction kept 12 bases outside the gene matches. There are 19 residues in the CDR3. CDR3 in amino acids: CASSQQLRDRGTSSYEQYF. In DNA, the CDR3 is TGCGCCAGCAGCCAACAACTCCGGGACAGGGGGACGAGCTCCTACGAGCAGTACTTC.

The chain uses TRBV5-1 and TRBJ2-3; D call uncertain. Germline CDR1 and CDR2: SGHRS and YFSETQ. V was trimmed by 5 bases and J by 0 bases, leaving 19 bases between them. This CDR3 is built from 17 residues. CDR3 region: CASRSSLVGASTDTQYF. The CDR3 DNA follows: TGCGCCAGCAGGTCTAGTCTCGTGGGTGCTAGCACAGATACGCAGTATTTT. Full variable domain (remainder filled in from reference TRBV5-1 and TRBJ2-3): KAGVTQTPRYLIKTRGQQVTLSCSPISGHRSVSWYQQTPGQGLQFLFEYFSETQRNKGNFPGRFSGRQFSNSRSEMNVSTLELGDSALYLCASRSSLVGASTDTQYFGPGTRLTVL.

The V and J genes are TRBV18 and TRBJ1-1; no definite D call. CDR3 length: 14 residues. The V end was cut by 4 bases, the J end by 5 bases, with 14 bases between. Per the germline V gene, CDR1 is KGHSH and CDR2 is LQKENI. In DNA, the CDR3 is TGTGCCAGCTCACTCTCGGAAAGGTCGACTGAAGCTTTCTTT. Amino acids: CASSLSERSTEAFF.

The chain uses TRBV5-4 and TRBJ2-1; TRBD2 aligns across 9 bases. With V trimmed by 4 bases and J by 3 bases, 8 bases remained unmatched. Germline V gene data show CDR1 as SGHNT and CDR2 as YYREEE (reference sequence). CDR3 size: 16 residues. This chain's CDR3 is CASSPQGGRDYNEQFF. The CDR3 DNA follows: TGTGCCAGCAGCCCCCAGGGCGGGAGGGACTACAATGAGCAGTTCTTC.

This clone was picked up a small number of times. The V and J genes are TRBV9 and TRBJ1-1; the D gene is possibly TRBD1 (5 bases). The ends were cut back, 0 bases at V and 8 bases at J, with 11 bases in the middle. The germline V gene encodes CDR1 SGDLS and CDR2 YYNGEE. The CDR3 is 13 residues long. CDR3 loop: CASSVGGTGEAFF. CDR3 nucleotide sequence: TGTGCCAGCAGCGTAGGCGGGACGGGAGAAGCTTTCTTT.

This clone was seen just once. V usage is TRBV15 and J usage is TRBJ2-7, with 12 bases fitting TRBD2. Germline assignment: CDR1 LNHNV and CDR2 YYDKDF (reference sequence). The junction had 5 bases not matched to a gene; V was cut back by 5 bases and J by 3 bases. The length of the CDR3 is 15 residues. The CDR3 loop is CATSGLAGLSYEQYF. For the CDR3, the DNA is TGTGCCACCAGCGGACTAGCGGGATTAAGCTACGAGCAGTACTTC. Combining the CDR3 with reference TRBV15 and TRBJ2-7 gives the whole variable domain DAMVIQNPRYQVTQFGKPVTLSCSQTLNHNVMYWYQQKSSQAPKLLFHYYDKDFNNEADTPDNFQSRRPNTSFCFLDIRSPGLGDTAMYLCATSGLAGLSYEQYFGPGTRLTVT.

V gene TRBV5-4 combines with J gene TRBJ1-4; TRBD1 is a possible D gene (5 bases). V lost 4 bases to trimming and J lost 4 bases, with 11 bases between them. CDR3 length: 14 residues. Per the germline V gene, CDR1 is SGHNT and CDR2 is YYREEE (reference sequence). CDR3 protein: CASSLGLNNEKLFF. CDR3 in DNA: TGTGCCAGCAGCCTGGGACTGAATAATGAAAAACTGTTTTTT.

The rearrangement uses TRBV12-5 and TRBJ1-1; no definite D call. Trimming took off 4 bases at V and 4 bases at J, with 7 bases between the two ends. CDR3 length: 12 residues. Germline V gene sequence: CDR1 LGHNT, CDR2 FRNRAP. CDR3 DNA: TGTGCTAGTGGTTACCAGTTCACTGAAGCTTTCTTT. Protein product: CASGYQFTEAFF.

This chain connects TRBV10-2 to TRBJ1-1; 7 bases are a match to TRBD1. Germline CDR1 WSHSY, CDR2 SAAADI. This CDR3 region has 14 residues. With V trimmed by 6 bases and J by 1 base, 5 bases remained unmatched. This CDR3 is CASSLTGPNTEAFF. The DNA for the CDR3 is TGCGCCAGCAGCTTGACAGGGCCGAACACTGAAGCTTTCTTT.

The chain combines TRBV20-1 with TRBJ2-1; D not resolved. The CDR3 extends over 10 amino acids. The germline V and J ends were trimmed by 2 bases and 10 bases, with 6 bases remaining between them. In germline, CDR1 is DFQATT, CDR2 SNEGSKA (reference sequence). This chain's CDR3 is CSARIAEQFF. Written as DNA, the CDR3 is TGCAGTGCTAGAATAGCAGAGCAGTTCTTC.